A selection of T cell receptor beta chains follows, all from one sample in a study of blood T cell repertoires in COVID-19. Clones were read by immunoSEQ multiplex PCR, and TCRdb kept only the in-frame ones, dropping some. The profile covers fewer than 250,000 clones, with 92% appearing a single time and about 0.8% taken by the ten largest. Sequenced material: peripheral blood. Receptor source: a man aged 55 to 70 with COVID-19, enrolled during active disease. CDR3s include the opening cysteine and the closing phenylalanine or tryptophan. The D gene is left open where the match is weak. A row's size may be missing; if present it is once, few, many or a size class.

>-|-|TRBV28|TRBJ1-5|15
TGTGCCAGCAGTTTGCCCTACTTTAGCAATCAGCCCCAGCATTTT
CASSLPYFSNQPQHF
>-|-|TRBV11-2|TRBJ2-5|14
TGTGCCAGCACCAGGTCGGGGTTGCAAGAGACCCAGTACTTC
CASTRSGLQETQYF
>-|-|TRBV2|TRBJ1-2|11
TGTGCCAGCAGCCCTCGGTATGGCTACACCTTC
CASSPRYGYTF
>-|-|TRBV5-5|TRBJ1-4|15
TGTGCCAGCAGCTTGGTTTTCGGGACAAATGAAAAACTGTTTTTT
CASSLVFGTNEKLFF
>-|-|TRBV10-2|TRBJ1-3|17
TGCGCCAGCAAGGATCCGGGTACAGGGAGATCTGGAAACACCATATATTTT
CASKDPGTGRSGNTIYF
>once|TRBD2|TRBV5-1|TRBJ2-5|13
TGCGCCAGCAGCTGGGGGGGACAAGAGACCCAGTACTTC
CASSWGGQETQYF
>-|-|TRBV18|TRBJ1-2|17
TGTGCCAGCTCCCCACTGAGACTGGGGCAAGCTAACTATGGCTACACCTTC
CASSPLRLGQANYGYTF
>-|-|TRBV30|TRBJ1-5|13
TGTGCCTGGAGTTCCGGTAGCAATCAGCCCCAGCATTTT
CAWSSGSNQPQHF
>-|-|TRBV14|TRBJ1-2|15
TGTGCCAGCAGCCAGGAGGCGAGGTTCGCATCGGGTTTCACCTTC
CASSQEARFASGFTF
>-|TRBD1|TRBV10-2|TRBJ1-2|15
TGCGCCAGCAGTGTGGGGACAGTCTCCAACTATGGCTACACCTTC
CASSVGTVSNYGYTF
>-|-|TRBV5-6|TRBJ1-3|15
TGTGCCAGCAGCCCGACAGGCTCCCTTGGAAACACCATATATTTT
CASSPTGSLGNTIYF
>-|-|TRBV6-4|TRBJ2-2|16
TGTGCCAGCAGCGCGGACGCGGGACTGAACACCGGGGAGCTGTTTTTT
CASSADAGLNTGELFF
>-|-|TRBV12-1|TRBJ2-1|19
TGTGCCAGCAGCTTTGATAGGGAGACTAGCCCGAGCCTAGACAATGAGCAGTTCTTC
CASSFDRETSPSLDNEQFF
>-|-|TRBV12-3/TRBV12-4|TRBJ1-2|13
TGTGCCAGCAGGATTGCAGGGGCTATCGGCTACACCTTC
CASRIAGAIGYTF
>-|TRBD2|TRBV6-4|TRBJ2-2|16
TGTGCCAGCAGCCCGACTAGCGGGATTAACACCGGGGAGCTGTTTTTT
CASSPTSGINTGELFF
>-|-|TRBV6-5|TRBJ1-6|15
TGTGCCAGCAGAGCGTCCAGGGAGGACGGCTCACCCCTCCACTTT
CASRASREDGSPLHF
>-|TRBD2|TRBV3-1/TRBV3-2|TRBJ2-5|18
TGTGCCAGCAGCCAAGATAATCAGGGACTAGCGGGAGGGGGGACCCAGTACTTC
CASSQDNQGLAGGGTQYF
>once|-|TRBV11-1|TRBJ1-1|13
TGTGCCAGCAGCTTGGGACATTTCGAAGAAGCTTTCTTT
CASSLGHFEEAFF
>-|TRBD1|TRBV6-5|TRBJ1-2|15
TGTGCCAGCAGTCGTCCCGGGACAGGGTCGGATGGCTACACCTTC
CASSRPGTGSDGYTF
>-|-|TRBV12-5|TRBJ2-7|15
TGTGCTAGTGGTCCGCCGCTCGGGAGCTCCTACGAGCAGTACTTC
CASGPPLGSSYEQYF
>once|-|TRBV25-1|TRBJ1-1|14
TGTGCCAGCAGTGAGTCGGGACAGAACACTGAAGCTTTCTTT
CASSESGQNTEAFF
>once|-|TRBV7-9|TRBJ1-2|15
TGTGCCAGCAGCTTACCCGGGGAAGGGAACTATGGCTACACCTTC
CASSLPGEGNYGYTF
>-|TRBD2|TRBV18|TRBJ2-2|15
TGTGCCAGCTCACCACGTCCGGGGGGCACCGGGGAGCTGTTTTTT
CASSPRPGGTGELFF
>-|-|TRBV28|TRBJ2-7|15
TGTGCCAGCAGTTTAACGGGAGAGGCCGGCTACGAGCAGTACTTC
CASSLTGEAGYEQYF
>-|-|TRBV11-3|TRBJ2-2|17
TGTGCCAGCAGCCCCGCCCAGACAGTCGCGAACACCGGGGAGCTGTTTTTT
CASSPAQTVANTGELFF
>once|TRBD1|TRBV5-1|TRBJ2-2|15
TGCGCCAGCAGCTTGCCAGGGGGCAACACCGGGGAGCTGTTTTTT
CASSLPGGNTGELFF
>-|-|TRBV9|TRBJ1-5|14
TGTGCCAGCAGCGGGGGAGTTGTCGGTCAGCCCCAGCATTTT
CASSGGVVGQPQHF
>-|TRBD1|TRBV29-1|TRBJ2-7|13
TGCAGCGTTGAATCAGGGGGCGGTTACGAGCAGTACTTC
CSVESGGGYEQYF
>-|TRBD1|TRBV6-6|TRBJ1-4|11
TGTGCCAGCAACGGACAGGGAAAACTGTTTTTT
CASNGQGKLFF
>-|-|TRBV6-6|TRBJ1-2|14
TGTGCCAGCAGTTACGGGGCCAGCAACTATGGCTACACCTTC
CASSYGASNYGYTF
>once|TRBD1|TRBV6-5|TRBJ2-1|14
TGTGCCAGCATGGGACAGGGGGGATACAATGAGCAGTTCTTC
CASMGQGGYNEQFF
>-|-|TRBV5-1|TRBJ2-7|15
TGCGCCAGCAGGCTGGACATCGGGTCCTCCTACGAGCAGTACTTC
CASRLDIGSSYEQYF
>-|TRBD2|TRBV24-1|TRBJ2-1|15
TGTGCCACCAGTGTAGCGGGAGGTCCCTACAATGAGCAGTTCTTC
CATSVAGGPYNEQFF
>-|TRBD1|TRBV18|TRBJ1-2|14
TGTGCCAGCTCACGCTATACAGGGGAGTCTGGCTACACCTTC
CASSRYTGESGYTF
>-|TRBD2|TRBV2|TRBJ2-3|13
TGTGCCAGGCAAGCGGGGGTGACAGATACGCAGTATTTT
CARQAGVTDTQYF
>-|-|TRBV30|TRBJ2-2|14
TGTGCCTGGAGTGTAGTCAGGGGCGCCGGGGAGCTGTTTTTT
CAWSVVRGAGELFF
>once|-|TRBV4-1|TRBJ1-1|15
TGCGCCAGCAGCCGACCTAGCCCCTTAAACACTGAAGCTTTCTTT
CASSRPSPLNTEAFF
>-|-|TRBV12-3/TRBV12-4|TRBJ2-5|13
TGTGCCAGCAGCTCCAGGGTTAGGGAGACCCAGTACTTC
CASSSRVRETQYF
>once|TRBD1|TRBV10-3|TRBJ1-1|16
TGTGCCATCAGCCGGGACAGGGGGGGAGTGAACACTGAAGCTTTCTTT
CAISRDRGGVNTEAFF
>-|-|TRBV24-1|TRBJ1-5|15
TGTGCCACCAGTGATTCGTACAGGGTAAGTCAGCCCCAGCATTTT
CATSDSYRVSQPQHF
>-|-|TRBV9|TRBJ2-1|12
TGTGCCAGCAGTCACTGGGGGGATGAGCAGTTCTTC
CASSHWGDEQFF
>few|-|TRBV30|TRBJ1-1|14
TGTGCCTGGAGTACCGGGACTCGAAACACTGAAGCTTTCTTT
CAWSTGTRNTEAFF
>-|TRBD1|TRBV28|TRBJ1-5|14
TGTGCCAGCAGCCGACAGGGGGCAAGTCAGCCCCAGCATTTT
CASSRQGASQPQHF
>-|TRBD1|TRBV3-1/TRBV3-2|TRBJ1-2|15
TGTGCCAGCAGTCCCCGGGACAGGTCGCACTATGGCTACACCTTC
CASSPRDRSHYGYTF
>-|-|TRBV19|TRBJ2-4|15
TGTGCCAGTACCCCGAACATGTTAGCCAAAAACATTCAGTACTTC
CASTPNMLAKNIQYF
>-|-|TRBV21-1|TRBJ1-5|16
TGTGCCAGCACCAAGTGGGGGACTGGGGGGAATCAGCCCCAGCATTTT
CASTKWGTGGNQPQHF
>-|-|TRBV5-4|TRBJ2-7|13
TGTGCCAGCAGCTTGGGGTCGGCCTACGAGCAGTACTTC
CASSLGSAYEQYF
>-|-|TRBV5-4|TRBJ1-2|14
TGTGCCAGCAGCGGGCGGGACCGGAACTATGGCTACACCTTC
CASSGRDRNYGYTF
>-|TRBD1|TRBV27|TRBJ1-1|14
TGTGCCAGCAGTTTAGCAGGGACAGCCTCTGAAGCTTTCTTT
CASSLAGTASEAFF
>-|-|TRBV6-5|TRBJ1-6|13
TGTGCCAGCAGTTACTACAGGAATTCACCCCTCCACTTT
CASSYYRNSPLHF
>once|TRBD2|TRBV11-2|TRBJ2-7|14
TGTGCCAGCAGCTTAGAGCGGGAGGAGTACGAGCAGTACTTC
CASSLEREEYEQYF
>once|-|TRBV28|TRBJ2-3|12
TGTGCCAGCAACCCGGGGTCAGATACGCAGTATTTT
CASNPGSDTQYF
>-|-|TRBV19|TRBJ1-5|15
TGTGCCAGTAGTATCTCCAGGGTTGGCAATCAGCCCCAGCATTTT
CASSISRVGNQPQHF
>-|TRBD1|TRBV7-9|TRBJ1-1|15
TGTGCCAGCAGCTTAGCGACAGGGGGGATTCCAGCTGCTTTCTTT
CASSLATGGIPAAFF
>-|-|TRBV5-1|TRBJ2-5|14
TGCGCCAGCAGCTTCCGGGACAAACAAGAGACCCAGTACTTC
CASSFRDKQETQYF
>-|TRBD2|TRBV11-2|TRBJ2-1|15
TGTGCCAGCAGCTTGAGCGGGGGGCAGTACAATGAGCAGTTCTTC
CASSLSGGQYNEQFF
>-|-|TRBV2|TRBJ2-7|12
TGTGCCAGCAGTTTACAGGGTGTCGAGCAGTACTTC
CASSLQGVEQYF
>-|-|TRBV9|TRBJ2-3|13
TGTGCCAGCAGCGATAAATACACAGATACGCAGTATTTT
CASSDKYTDTQYF
>-|-|TRBV7-8|TRBJ2-2|18
TGTGCCAGCAGCTTAGTTGCCCCCACTAGGGCAGACACCGGGGAGCTGTTTTTT
CASSLVAPTRADTGELFF
>-|TRBD2|TRBV3-1/TRBV3-2|TRBJ2-7|14
TGTGCCAGCAGCGACGGGACTAGCGGCTACGAGCAGTACTTC
CASSDGTSGYEQYF